A selection of T cell receptor beta chains follows, all from one sample in a study of cytomegalovirus exposure and HLA in healthy donors. The method was immunoSEQ multiplex PCR; TCRdb's version includes in-frame clones alone and lacks a portion of them. The sample has 130,000 or so clones; roughly four fifths are singletons. The sample taken for sequencing was PBMCs. Receptor source: a woman aged 40 to 50 in good health and CMV-seronegative. Both conserved end residues are part of each CDR3. The order of the fields is CDR3 DNA, CDR3 protein, J gene, V gene, clone size, D gene. A D gene is named only where the DNA matches it firmly. The listing skips clone size in some rows; elsewhere it reads once, few, many or a size class.

CDR3 DNA: TGTGCCAGCACCTGGAGGACAGGGAACGAGCAGTACTTC
CDR3 protein: CASTWRTGNEQYF
J gene: TRBJ2-7
V gene: TRBV28
clone size: -
D gene: TRBD1

CDR3 DNA: TGCGCCAGCAGCCAAGGCTCGACAGGGCCAGCTTTCTTT
CDR3 protein: CASSQGSTGPAFF
J gene: TRBJ1-1
V gene: TRBV4-3
clone size: -
D gene: TRBD1

CDR3 DNA: TGCGCCAGCAGCCTGACTAGCGGGACCTACGAGCAGTACTTC
CDR3 protein: CASSLTSGTYEQYF
J gene: TRBJ2-7
V gene: TRBV4-3
clone size: once
D gene: TRBD2

CDR3 DNA: TGTGCCAGCAGCCCTTCAGGGGGCTTATATGGCTACACCTTC
CDR3 protein: CASSPSGGLYGYTF
J gene: TRBJ1-2
V gene: TRBV5-6
clone size: -
D gene: TRBD1

CDR3 DNA: TGTGCCAGCAGCTTAGACTTCGGCTACACCTTC
CDR3 protein: CASSLDFGYTF
J gene: TRBJ1-2
V gene: TRBV7-9
clone size: few
D gene: -

CDR3 DNA: TGCGCCAGCAGCGTGGGACTAGCGGACTCCTACGAGCAGTACTTC
CDR3 protein: CASSVGLADSYEQYF
J gene: TRBJ2-7
V gene: TRBV5-1
clone size: -
D gene: TRBD2

CDR3 DNA: TGTGCCAGCACGACTACAAGGGACTATGGCTACACCTTC
CDR3 protein: CASTTTRDYGYTF
J gene: TRBJ1-2
V gene: TRBV5-4
clone size: -
D gene: -

CDR3 DNA: TGTGCCAGCAGCTACCTGACAGGGTTTTGGACTGAAGCTTTCTTT
CDR3 protein: CASSYLTGFWTEAFF
J gene: TRBJ1-1
V gene: TRBV7-9
clone size: -
D gene: TRBD1

CDR3 DNA: TGTGCCAGTGGGGGGAACAATCAGCCCCAGCATTTT
CDR3 protein: CASGGNNQPQHF
J gene: TRBJ1-5
V gene: TRBV28
clone size: -
D gene: -

CDR3 DNA: TGTGCCAGCAGCCTTGACAGCGCGAACACCGGGGAGCTGTTTTTT
CDR3 protein: CASSLDSANTGELFF
J gene: TRBJ2-2
V gene: TRBV5-4
clone size: -
D gene: -

CDR3 DNA: TGTGCCAGCAGCGTGCAGGGGATGGGGGAGCAGTACTTC
CDR3 protein: CASSVQGMGEQYF
J gene: TRBJ2-7
V gene: TRBV9
clone size: -
D gene: -

CDR3 DNA: TGCGCCAGCAGCGCGAGGGACAACTTCTACGAGCAGTACTTC
CDR3 protein: CASSARDNFYEQYF
J gene: TRBJ2-7
V gene: TRBV4-1
clone size: -
D gene: -

CDR3 DNA: TGTGCCAGCAACCTCCTAGCGGGAGTTGCCGGGGAGCTGTTTTTT
CDR3 protein: CASNLLAGVAGELFF
J gene: TRBJ2-2
V gene: TRBV7-2
clone size: -
D gene: TRBD2

CDR3 DNA: TGTGCCGAAAACGCGGCGGTCCAAGAGACCCAGTACTTC
CDR3 protein: CAENAAVQETQYF
J gene: TRBJ2-5
V gene: TRBV21-1
clone size: -
D gene: -

CDR3 DNA: TGTGCCAGCAGTCCAGGGGCTGACATTCAGTACTTC
CDR3 protein: CASSPGADIQYF
J gene: TRBJ2-4
V gene: TRBV2
clone size: -
D gene: -

CDR3 DNA: TGTGCCAGCAGCTTAGCTGCTAGCGGGAGTGGCGCAGATACGCAGTATTTT
CDR3 protein: CASSLAASGSGADTQYF
J gene: TRBJ2-3
V gene: TRBV11-3
clone size: -
D gene: TRBD2

CDR3 DNA: TGTGCCAGCAGTTTAGCCTGGACTTCGCCCGAGCAGTTCTTC
CDR3 protein: CASSLAWTSPEQFF
J gene: TRBJ2-1
V gene: TRBV28
clone size: -
D gene: -

CDR3 DNA: TGTGCCAGCAGTCCCCGCCCCCGGACTTTTACCCGGCTCCACGAGCAGTACTTC
CDR3 protein: CASSPRPRTFTRLHEQYF
J gene: TRBJ2-7
V gene: TRBV27
clone size: -
D gene: -

CDR3 DNA: TGTGCCTGGAGCCGGTGGGAGACAGGGGTCTACGAGCAGTACTTC
CDR3 protein: CAWSRWETGVYEQYF
J gene: TRBJ2-7
V gene: TRBV30
clone size: -
D gene: TRBD1

CDR3 DNA: TGTGCCAGCAGCTTCAGTAGCGGAACCTACGAGCAGTACTTC
CDR3 protein: CASSFSSGTYEQYF
J gene: TRBJ2-7
V gene: TRBV5-5
clone size: -
D gene: -

CDR3 DNA: TGTGCCAGCAGCACAACAGGGATCAATGAAAAACTGTTTTTT
CDR3 protein: CASSTTGINEKLFF
J gene: TRBJ1-4
V gene: TRBV9
clone size: -
D gene: -

CDR3 DNA: TGTGCCAGCTATGGGACAGCTACCTACGAGCAGTACTTC
CDR3 protein: CASYGTATYEQYF
J gene: TRBJ2-7
V gene: TRBV6-5
clone size: -
D gene: TRBD1

CDR3 DNA: TGTGCCAGCAGCCTCAACCAGATATCCGGGTTACACTTT
CDR3 protein: CASSLNQISGLHF
J gene: TRBJ1-6
V gene: TRBV7-2
clone size: -
D gene: -

CDR3 DNA: TGTGCCAGTTCCGATTGGCTAGATACGCAGTATTTT
CDR3 protein: CASSDWLDTQYF
J gene: TRBJ2-3
V gene: TRBV19
clone size: -
D gene: -

CDR3 DNA: TGTGCCAGCAGTCTCGCTCACAGGGTGTCTACCCCTTACGAGCAGTACTTC
CDR3 protein: CASSLAHRVSTPYEQYF
J gene: TRBJ2-7
V gene: TRBV27
clone size: -
D gene: -

CDR3 DNA: TGTGCCATCAGTGAGTCTTGGGGGACTAGCGGGCCCACAGATACGCAGTATTTT
CDR3 protein: CAISESWGTSGPTDTQYF
J gene: TRBJ2-3
V gene: TRBV10-3
clone size: -
D gene: TRBD2

CDR3 DNA: TGCAGCGCAAAAACAGGCGCCTCTAGCAATCAGCCCCAGCATTTT
CDR3 protein: CSAKTGASSNQPQHF
J gene: TRBJ1-5
V gene: TRBV29-1
clone size: -
D gene: -

CDR3 DNA: TGTGCCAGCAGCTCGAGCTCCTACGAGCAGTACTTC
CDR3 protein: CASSSSSYEQYF
J gene: TRBJ2-7
V gene: TRBV7-2
clone size: -
D gene: -